The clone carrying this T cell receptor (beta chain) was recorded many times. Antigen: not known. Between the trimmed V and J ends, which lost 4 bases and 1 base, there was a span of 5 bases. CDR3 length equals 13 residues. Germline CDR1 is SNHLY and CDR2 is FYNNEI. This sample is drawn from a study of breast tumors, draining lymph nodes, adjacent tissues. General study findings and limits: Most tumor T cells seemingly derive from lymph node, then expand in tumor. Luminal-like breast cancer showed significantly greater tumor-nontumor repertoire similarity than basal-like breast cancer did. Tumors had less TCR diversity than lymph nodes, more than nontumor tissue.

TCRdb reprocessed the multiplex PCR reads with MiXCR, giving one entry per CDR3 protein. The sample consists of over 10,000 distinct CDR3 sequences, about 62% of them appearing once. This clonotype was sampled from a female donor with breast cancer. Some clones in this sample may be carry-over from other donors' samples. V usage is TRBV2 and J usage is TRBJ1-5; D remains unclear. The sample was tumor-adjacent breast tissue. This chain's CDR3 is CASSVKSNQPQHF. The CDR3 DNA reads as TGTGCCAGCAGTGTTAAGAGCAATCAGCCCCAGCATTTT.